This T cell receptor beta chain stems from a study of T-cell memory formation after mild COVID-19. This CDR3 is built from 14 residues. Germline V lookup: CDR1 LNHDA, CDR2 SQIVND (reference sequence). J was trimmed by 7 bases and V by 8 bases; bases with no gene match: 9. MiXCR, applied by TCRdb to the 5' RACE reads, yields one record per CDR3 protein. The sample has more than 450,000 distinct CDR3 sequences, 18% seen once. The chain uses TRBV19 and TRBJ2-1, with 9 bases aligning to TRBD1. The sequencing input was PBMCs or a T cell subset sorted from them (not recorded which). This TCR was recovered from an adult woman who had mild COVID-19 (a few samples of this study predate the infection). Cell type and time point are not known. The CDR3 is CASVSTGGVNEQFF. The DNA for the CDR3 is TGTGCCAGTGTGAGTACAGGGGGCGTTAATGAGCAGTTCTTC.